What follows are 25 T cell receptor beta chains derived from one specimen sequenced in a study of metastatic and nonmetastatic thyroid tumors. The entire patient cohort was treatment-naive prior to thyroid surgery. TCRdb reanalyzed the PCR reads with MiXCR. Of tens of thousands of clones listed, roughly 20% are singletons. The sequenced sample was blood. The receptors shown here come from a female donor with papillary thyroid cancer or a benign thyroid nodule (not recorded which). Some clones in this sample may be carry-over from other donors' samples.

This clone was recorded many times. This chain uses TRBV5-4 with TRBJ2-1; D ambiguous. The germline V gene encodes CDR1 SGHNT and CDR2 YYREEE (reference sequence). The CDR3 covers 17 residues. The ends were cut back, 0 bases at V and 0 bases at J, with 13 bases in the middle. In DNA form, the CDR3 reads TGTGCCAGCAGCTTGGCTGAGTCTAGGAGCTCCTACAATGAGCAGTTCTTC. Its protein product is CASSLAESRSSYNEQFF.

As concerns this clone: The same CDR3 is also encoded by other DNA sequences in this sample. The V call is TRBV4-2, the J call TRBJ2-7; 13 bases fit TRBD2. Germline CDR1 and CDR2: LGHNA and YNFKEQ. The CDR3 consists of 16 residues. J gave up 6 bases and V 4 bases, and 9 bases lay outside the gene matches. The chain's CDR3 is CASSRASTSGRSEQYF. Written as DNA, the CDR3 is TGTGCCAGCAGCCGAGCCTCGACTAGCGGGAGGTCCGAGCAGTACTTC.

This clone was recorded at least ten times. The V gene is TRBV4-2, the J gene TRBJ2-1; 11 bases fit TRBD2. The V segment lost 0 bases and the J segment 4 bases; nucleotides outside the gene matches: 11. Per germline, CDR1 LGHNA and CDR2 YNFKEQ. The CDR3 totals 19 residues. The CDR3 nucleotides are TGTGCCAGCAGCCAAGATTCAATTCGGACTAGCGGGCGGTACAATGAGCAGTTCTTC. The encoded protein is CASSQDSIRTSGRYNEQFF.

In this sample, this clone turned up many times. The CDR3 DNA sequence: TGTGCCAGCAGTACCTTGGACAGGGACGCGTACTTC. Its protein product is CASSTLDRDAYF. V is TRBV28 and J is TRBJ2-7; 8 nucleotides line up with TRBD1. The CDR3 is made up of 12 amino acids. The V and J ends lost 5 bases and 12 bases, in that order; junction bases with no gene match: 9. CDR1 and CDR2 (germline): MDHEN, SYDVKM.

The table lists this clone with many counts. This chain uses TRBV19 with TRBJ2-1; 8 bases map to TRBD2. CDR3 length equals 16 residues. V gave up 3 bases and J gave up 6 bases; unmatched junction bases: 10. Germline CDR1 and CDR2: LNHDA and SQIVND (reference sequence). CDR3 DNA sequence: TGTGCCAGTAGTATGGGGAACAGCGGGAGAGGCAATGAGCAGTTCTTC. It specifies CASSMGNSGRGNEQFF.

This clone was observed a handful of times. A read error may account for a junction end that differs from germline. V is TRBV6-1 and J is TRBJ1-3, with TRBD1 matching over 11 bases. The CDR3 spans 15 residues. Germline V gene lookup returns CDR1 MNHNS and CDR2 SASEGT. CDR3 DNA: TGTGCCAGCAGTGGGGTCGGGACAGGGGGAGACACCGTATATTTT. This sequence encodes CASSGVGTGGDTVYF.

This clone was found a few times. A much larger clone differs from this one at a single base, so this may be a read error. This chain links TRBV12-3 or TRBV12-4 with TRBJ1-1, with D uncertain. The V gene lost 4 bases and the J gene lost 7 bases, with 7 bases spanning the gap. There are 11 residues in the CDR3. The CDR3 nucleotides are TGTGCCAGCAGTTATGGCAGTGAAGCTTTCTTT. This gives the protein CASSYGSEAFF.

As regards this clone: This is likely a read error, given that the CDR3 carries no conserved phenylalanine or tryptophan at its end. This rearrangement joins TRBV4-1 to TRBJ2-2; D ambiguous. The germline gives CDR1 MGHRA, CDR2 YSYEKL. This CDR3 has 15 residues. Trimming pared 0 bases from V and 7 bases from J, leaving 12 bases between. CDR3 coding DNA: TGCGCCAGCAGCCAAGAACAAGGGCCCAACGGGGAGCTGTTTGTT. It translates to CASSQEQGPNGELFV.

Concerning this clone itself: A clone one base away is much larger, so this may be a read error. This chain connects TRBV5-1 to TRBJ2-7, with D possibly TRBD1 on 5 matching bases. CDR3 length: 15 amino acids. V was trimmed by 7 bases and J by 5 bases, leaving 22 bases between them. Germline V gene data show CDR1 as SGHRS and CDR2 as YFSETQ. DNA for the CDR3: TGCGCCAGCCTCCTATCCTCGCAGGGTCATCACGAGCAGTACTTC. This translates into CASLLSSQGHHEQYF. The whole variable domain, filled in from reference TRBV5-1 and TRBJ2-7, reads KAGVTQTPRYLIKTRGQQVTLSCSPISGHRSVSWYQQTPGQGLQFLFEYFSETQRNKGNFPGRFSGRQFSNSRSEMNVSTLELGDSALYLCASLLSSQGHHEQYFGPGTRLTVT.

This clone came up many times. V gene TRBV7-8 combines with J gene TRBJ1-1; D gene ambiguous. V shed 3 bases and J shed 1 base, with 6 bases lying between them. Germline CDR1 is SGHVS and CDR2 is FQNEAQ. The CDR3 is 13 amino acids. CDR3 region: CASSLIQNTEAFF. As DNA, the CDR3 is TGTGCCAGCAGCTTGATACAGAACACTGAAGCTTTCTTT.

The chain has TRBV20-1 and TRBJ2-7, with D unresolved. The V end lost 5 bases, the J end lost 5 bases, and 28 bases lay between the germline ends. This CDR3 has 17 amino acids. Germline values: CDR1 DFQATT, CDR2 SNEGSKA (reference sequence). The CDR3 DNA is TGCAGTGCTTCCTCTCCAGTGTCCGGGTGGTATGTCGACGAGCAGTACTTC. Translation: CSASSPVSGWYVDEQYF.

This clone was seen repeatedly, ten times or more. The chain is built from TRBV24-1 and TRBJ1-5, with TRBD1 as a possible D gene (5 bases). CDR3 length equals 15 residues. The ends were cut back, 5 bases at V and 1 base at J, with 11 bases in the middle. Germline CDR1 KGHDR, CDR2 SFDVKD. The CDR3 coding sequence is TGTGCCACCAGTGCCGAGACAGCGAGCAATCAGCCCCAGCATTTT. It encodes CATSAETASNQPQHF.

The V gene is TRBV4-1, the J gene TRBJ2-3; TRBD2 matches at 7 bases. The CDR3 runs 15 residues. Trimming cost V 4 bases and J 3 bases; bases outside gene matches: 7. Germline-derived CDR1 and CDR2 are MGHRA and YSYEKL. The CDR3 bases are TGCGCCAGCAGCCTGGGGACTATCGGGACAGATACGCAGTATTTT. Its protein product is CASSLGTIGTDTQYF.

This clone has at least ten counts. The chain uses TRBV9 and TRBJ1-2; perhaps TRBD1 as D (5 bases). The germline V and J ends were trimmed by 4 bases and 3 bases, with 13 bases remaining between them. The CDR3 length is 14 residues. Germline-derived CDR1 and CDR2 are SGDLS and YYNGEE. This chain's CDR3 is CASSSGTAYYGYTF. CDR3 bases: TGTGCCAGCAGCTCCGGGACGGCCTACTATGGCTACACCTTC.

Details on this clone: Germline and junction disagree at one end, which may indicate a read error. Additional DNA sequences in this sample encode the identical CDR3. This sequence joins TRBV9 and TRBJ2-3, with a possible D match to TRBD2 (5 bases). The CDR3 runs to 14 residues. CDR1 is SGDLS and CDR2 is YYNGEE in the germline V gene. The CDR3 loop is CASSVDQFTDTQYF. The CDR3 region has the DNA TGTGCCAGTAGCGTAGACCAATTCACAGATACGCAGTATTTT.

This clone was counted ten times or more. The rearrangement links TRBV29-1 to TRBJ2-5; tentative D call: TRBD1 (5 bases). Germline assignment: CDR1 SQVTM and CDR2 ANQGSEA. This CDR3 is built from 12 residues. Trimming took 4 bases from V and 2 from J, leaving 8 bases between them. CDR3 in amino acids: CSVVYRQETQYF. The CDR3 nucleotides are TGCAGCGTTGTTTACAGGCAAGAGACCCAGTACTTC.

As to this clone: Given a much more abundant clone one base away, this may be a read error. This chain links TRBV29-1 with TRBJ2-6, with TRBD2 matching over 12 bases. This CDR3 spans 16 amino acids. V lost 7 bases and J lost 8; bases outside the gene matches: 12. Germline V gene data show CDR1 as SQVTM and CDR2 as ANQGSEA. In DNA, the CDR3 is TGCAGCGCCTCGACTAGCGGGAGTTACGGGTCCAACGTCCTGACTTTC. Translation gives CSASTSGSYGSNVLTF.

This clone was observed a handful of times. The rearrangement uses TRBV6-1 and TRBJ2-2, with D perhaps TRBD1 or TRBD2 (5 bases each). The V gene lost 7 bases and the J gene lost 6 bases, with 15 bases spanning the gap. CDR3 length: 14 amino acids. CDR1 and CDR2 from the germline V gene are MNHNS and SASEGT. Written as DNA, the CDR3 is TGTGCCAGCATGAGTTGGGGGTTTTCCGGGGAGCTGTTTTTT. As protein: CASMSWGFSGELFF.

This clone has ten or more counts. The rearrangement joins TRBV11-1 to TRBJ2-3, with D unresolved. Trimming pared 5 bases from V and 2 bases from J, leaving 14 bases between. Germline CDR1 and CDR2: SGHAT and FQDESV (reference sequence). The CDR3 is 15 residues long. The CDR3, as DNA: TGTGCCAGCAGCACAGTCGGGCCCACCACAGATACGCAGTATTTT. Its translation: CASSTVGPTTDTQYF.

This clone has a count of ten or more. The CDR3 bases are TGTGCCAGTAGTATAGATGGGGGGACGAGCACAGATACGCAGTATTTT. Protein: CASSIDGGTSTDTQYF. This chain connects TRBV19 to TRBJ2-3; a weak D match, TRBD2 (6 bases). With 0 bases removed from V and 0 bases from J, the gap between germline ends came to 10 bases. This CDR3 comprises 16 residues. CDR1 is LNHDA, CDR2 SQIVND, per germline (reference sequence).

There are many counts of this clone. The rearrangement links TRBV27 to TRBJ1-1; possibly TRBD1 for D (6 bases). CDR3 size: 12 residues. Germline-derived CDR1 and CDR2 are MNHEY and SMNVEV (reference sequence). V was trimmed by 8 bases and J by 4 bases, leaving 11 bases between them. Written as DNA, the CDR3 is TGTGCCAGCTGGGAGGGGGGCACTGAAGCTTTCTTT. Translating it yields CASWEGGTEAFF.

A remark on this clone: Within the sample, other DNA sequences also encode this same CDR3. The chain employs TRBV7-3 and TRBJ2-2; weak D call: TRBD1 (5 bases). V lost 2 bases to trimming and J lost 11 bases, with 21 bases between them. The CDR3 sequence is 16 residues long. Germline CDR1 is SGHTA and CDR2 is FQGTGA. CDR3 coding DNA: TGTGCCAGCAGCTTATTTGGATCTTCCCTCACAGGTGAGCTGTTTTTT. Residues: CASSLFGSSLTGELFF.

Turning to this clone: This may come from a read error, since a much larger clone is one base off. V and J are TRBV4-1 and TRBJ2-3; 12 bases map to TRBD2. CDR1 is MGHRA and CDR2 is YSYEKL in the germline V gene. The CDR3 is made up of 17 amino acids. CDR3 sequence (DNA): TGCGCCAGCAGCCAACCGACTAGCGGGAGACTCACAGAGACGCAGTATTTT. Translating it yields CASSQPTSGRLTETQYF.

A remark on this clone: The junction and the germline gene differ at one end; a read error may be behind it. The chain joins TRBV7-3 to TRBJ2-1, with D perhaps TRBD1 (6 bases). The CDR3 has 13 residues. Germline assignment: CDR1 SGHTA and CDR2 FQGTGA. The CDR3: CPSILTWSGEQLF. CDR3 in DNA: TGTCCCAGCATCTTAACTTGGTCAGGGGAGCAGTTATTC.

The CDR3: CASSDGGSIPYEQYF. CDR3 in DNA: TGTGCCAGCAGTGATGGCGGTAGTATCCCCTACGAGCAGTACTTC. This chain links TRBV6-1 with TRBJ2-7; D call uncertain. CDR1 MNHNS and CDR2 SASEGT come from the germline V gene. Trimming took off 3 bases at V and 2 bases at J, with 14 bases between the two ends. The CDR3 runs to 15 residues.